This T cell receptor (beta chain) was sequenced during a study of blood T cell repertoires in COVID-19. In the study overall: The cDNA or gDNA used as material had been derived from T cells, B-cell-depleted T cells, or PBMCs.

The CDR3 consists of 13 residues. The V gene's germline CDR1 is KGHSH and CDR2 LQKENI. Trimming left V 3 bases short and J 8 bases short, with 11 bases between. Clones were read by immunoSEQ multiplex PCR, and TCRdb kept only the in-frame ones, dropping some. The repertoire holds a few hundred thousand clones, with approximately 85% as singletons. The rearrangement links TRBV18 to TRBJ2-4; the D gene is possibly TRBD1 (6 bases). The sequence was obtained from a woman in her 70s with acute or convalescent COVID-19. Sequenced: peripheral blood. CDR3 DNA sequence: TGTGCCAGCTCACCCACAGGGAGCGACATTCAGTACTTC. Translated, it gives CASSPTGSDIQYF.